This record covers a single T cell receptor (beta chain). Antigen specificity is unknown. With 3 bases removed from V and 4 bases from J, the gap between germline ends came to 12 bases. Germline CDR1 is SEHNR and CDR2 is FQNEAQ (reference sequence). The CDR3 loop spans 15 amino acids. These data come from a study of T cells in Graves' hyperthyroidism and ophthalmopathy. Study results and caveats: Ophthalmopathy, which appeared later, was predicted by the model a median approximately 6 months before onset.

RNA transcripts provided the source from which TCR beta CDR3 regions were amplified. Initially, a first-round RT-PCR of the TCR CDR3 employed the HTBI primer set. A single record per CDR3 protein comes from TCRdb applying MiXCR to the multiplex PCR reads. The sample yields around 540,000 distinct CDR3 sequences, about half seen once. Sequenced material: peripheral blood or thyroid tissue (not recorded which). The chain carries TRBV7-9 and TRBJ1-4; D is ambiguous. This TCR derives from a woman aged 18-29 years with Graves' hyperthyroidism. CDR3 DNA: TGTGCCAGCAGCTTGATTGTTGGACTTAATGAAAAACTGTTTTTT. This gives the protein CASSLIVGLNEKLFF.